This TCR beta chain was captured by sequencing in a study of T cell responses to AZD1222 COVID-19 vaccine. General study results and limits: Variant regions that are unmutated are reportedly the target of nearly half of spike-specific TCRs.

Produced via immunoSEQ multiplex PCR; TCRdb's table is partial and in-frame only. The table lists about 170,000 clones, approximately 92% of them singletons, with 2.6% in the top ten. Concerning this clone itself: Its antigen is currently unknown.

This receptor was obtained from an adult in good health. This sample comprised peripheral blood, obtained on day 0 of AZD1222 vaccination.

The CDR3 coding sequence is TGTGCCAGCAGCTTATATGTTACAGGCTACGAGCAGTACTTC. As protein: CASSLYVTGYEQYF. The rearrangement joins TRBV7-2 to TRBJ2-7, with D tentatively TRBD1 (5 bases). There are 14 residues in the CDR3. The germline gives CDR1 SGHTA, CDR2 FQGNSA. Trimming pared 2 bases from V and 3 bases from J, leaving 11 bases between.